Listed here are 17 T cell receptor beta chains from one sample, sequenced in a study of CD8+CD57+ T cells in acquired aplastic anemia. Sequencing was done on patients that had shown CD8+CD57+ cell expansion by flow cytometry. The study profiled TCR beta VDJ and CDR3 using genomic DNA as template. TCRdb re-called the reads with MiXCR, one entry per CDR3 protein. Of 400,000 to 600,000 distinct CDR3 sequences listed, approximately 33% are singletons. The sample consisted of sorted CD4+, CD8+, or CD8+CD57+ T cells (not recorded which) from PBMCs. The receptors here all came from a human donor with aplastic anemia.

There are a few counts of this clonotype. The chain couples TRBV9 to TRBJ2-2; 7 bases are shared with TRBD2. Germline-derived CDR1 and CDR2 are SGDLS and YYNGEE. The CDR3 is 15 amino acids. V gave up 4 bases and J gave up 2 bases; unmatched junction bases: 5. CDR3: CASSFRLANTGELFF. As DNA, the CDR3 is TGTGCCAGCAGCTTCCGACTAGCCAACACCGGGGAGCTGTTTTTT.

This clonotype has at least ten counts. The V and J genes are TRBV20-1 and TRBJ1-2, with a tentative D call TRBD1 (6 bases). The CDR3 extends over 12 amino acids. Trimming removed 4 bases at V and 10 bases at J, with 16 bases between. Germline V gene data show CDR1 as DFQATT and CDR2 as SNEGSKA (reference sequence). CDR3 bases: TGCAGTGCTACAACAGGGCTGGACGACTACACCTTC. Translated: CSATTGLDDYTF.

This clonotype was seen a few times. V usage is TRBV11-2 and J usage is TRBJ2-1, with 8 bases aligning to TRBD2. From germline, CDR1 is SGHAT and CDR2 FQNNGV. The CDR3 covers 16 residues. V trimming: 4 bases; J trimming: 5 bases; junction bases outside the gene matches: 10. The CDR3 nucleotides read TGTGCCAGCAGCTGGTGGGCCGGGAGGGGGAACAATGAGCAGTTCTTC. Its translation is CASSWWAGRGNNEQFF. Variable domain in full (rest from reference TRBV11-2 and TRBJ2-1): EAGVAQSPRYKIIEKRQSVAFWCNPISGHATLYWYQQILGQGPKLLIQFQNNGVVDDSQLPKDRFSAERLKGVDSTLKIQPAKLEDSAVYLCASSWWAGRGNNEQFFGPGTRLTVL.

On this clonotype itself: At one end the junction does not follow the germline gene, possibly because of a read error. The gene calls are TRBV10-3 and TRBJ2-7; TRBD2 is a possible D gene (5 bases). The CDR3 totals 11 residues. The V gene's germline CDR1 is ENHRY and CDR2 SYGVKD. Here the CDR3 reads CASSSGGEQHF. The CDR3 coding sequence is TGTGCCAGCAGTTCCGGAGGCGAGCAGCACTTC.

The chain uses TRBV20-1 and TRBJ2-7; 7 bases agree with TRBD2. Looked up from germline, CDR1 is DFQATT and CDR2 is SNEGSKA (reference sequence). The CDR3 consists of 15 residues. Unmatched junction bases numbered 7, after V lost 0 bases and J lost 2 bases. CDR3 DNA: TGCAGTGCTAGAGATCCAGGCGGGGGAGCCTACGAGCAGTACTTC. The encoded protein is CSARDPGGGAYEQYF.

The CDR3 DNA reads as TGTGCCTGGGTTGGGTCCTACAATGAGCAGTTCTTC. This sequence encodes CAWVGSYNEQFF. The chain couples TRBV19 to TRBJ2-1, with D uncertain. CDR1 and CDR2 from the germline V gene are LNHDA and SQIVND (reference sequence). The CDR3 length is 12 residues. The V end was cut by 11 bases, the J end by 1 base, with 9 bases between.

This clonotype was found many times. This rearrangement joins TRBV10-3 to TRBJ2-1, with no clear D. V lost 10 bases to trimming and J lost 10 bases, with 20 bases between them. The CDR3 extends over 13 amino acids. The V gene's germline CDR1 is ENHRY and CDR2 SYGVKD. The CDR3 coding sequence is TGTGCCAGCAGCGAAATTGGCCCCGTGGAGCAGTTCTTC. This sequence encodes CASSEIGPVEQFF.

This clonotype occurred many times. This rearrangement joins TRBV20-1 to TRBJ2-7; 8 nucleotides line up with TRBD1. CDR3 size: 10 residues. Germline V CDR1 and CDR2: DFQATT, SNEGSKA (reference sequence). The trim removed 6 bases at V and 5 bases at J, leaving 0 bases unmatched. The CDR3 coding sequence is TGCAGTGCGGACAGGGACGAGCAGTACTTC. It specifies CSADRDEQYF.

This clonotype was counted many times. The chain couples TRBV2 to TRBJ1-6; a possible D gene is TRBD1 (5 bases). Germline V lookup: CDR1 SNHLY, CDR2 FYNNEI. V was clipped by 4 bases and J by 0 bases, with 10 bases between them. This CDR3 spans 16 amino acids. CDR3 region: CASSARGSSYNSPLHF. Here the CDR3 DNA reads TGTGCCAGCAGTGCTCGGGGGAGCTCCTATAATTCACCCCTCCACTTT. The variable domain in full, with the rest retrieved from reference TRBV2 and TRBJ1-6, is EPEVTQTPSHQVTQMGQEVILRCVPISNHLYFYWYRQILGQKVEFLVSFYNNEISEKSEIFDDQFSVERPDGSNFTLKIRSTKLEDSAMYFCASSARGSSYNSPLHFGNGTRLTVT.

In this sample, this clonotype turned up many times. The V call is TRBV2, the J call TRBJ2-2; D remains ambiguous. Germline V gene lookup returns CDR1 SNHLY and CDR2 FYNNEI. The V and J ends lost 3 bases and 4 bases respectively, with 6 bases between them. The CDR3 totals 13 residues. The CDR3 DNA reads as TGTGCCAGCAGTGAGTCCTTCACCGGGGAGCTGTTTTTT. It translates to CASSESFTGELFF.

There are a few counts of this clonotype. This chain connects TRBV5-5 to TRBJ2-3, with 9 bases fitting TRBD1. Germline CDR1 SGHKS, CDR2 YYEKEE (reference sequence). The ends lost 4 bases at V and 3 bases at J; junction bases unmatched: 6. This CDR3 has 15 residues. The CDR3 region has the DNA TGTGCCAGCAGCGGGGGACAGGGAGGTACAGATACGCAGTATTTT. It translates to CASSGGQGGTDTQYF.

This clonotype was counted ten times or more. The chain couples TRBV15 to TRBJ1-1; D ambiguous. The CDR3 consists of 14 residues. The ends were cut back, 0 bases at V and 5 bases at J, with 10 bases in the middle. Germline CDR1 and CDR2: LNHNV and YYDKDF (reference sequence). CDR3 bases: TGTGCCACCAGCAGAGATTTCGAGCGAACTGAAGCTTTCTTT. It yields the protein CATSRDFERTEAFF. Full variable domain (outside the CDR3, taken from reference TRBV15 and TRBJ1-1): DAMVIQNPRYQVTQFGKPVTLSCSQTLNHNVMYWYQQKSSQAPKLLFHYYDKDFNNEADTPDNFQSRRPNTSFCFLDIRSPGLGDTAMYLCATSRDFERTEAFFGQGTRLTVV.

About this clonotype: A far more abundant clone sits one base away, making this likely a read error. The V and J genes are TRBV7-9 and TRBJ1-1; D ambiguous. Germline CDR1 is SEHNR and CDR2 is FQNEAQ (reference sequence). The CDR3 spans 11 residues. The CDR3 is CAGSFSTEAFF. Written as DNA, the CDR3 is TGTGCCGGCAGCTTCTCCACTGAAGCTTTCTTT.

The chain links TRBV30 to TRBJ1-2; tentatively, D is TRBD1 (5 bases). The V end lost 1 base, the J end lost 4 bases, and 7 bases lay between the germline ends. Germline CDR1 and CDR2: GTSNPN and SVGIG (reference sequence). This CDR3 has 12 residues. The CDR3 region is CAWSGGSYGYTF. CDR3 DNA: TGTGCCTGGAGTGGGGGCAGCTATGGCTACACCTTC.

In its sample, this clonotype was seen a few times. Being one base from a much bigger clone, this may be a read error. The chain joins TRBV19 to TRBJ1-2; a weak D match, TRBD1 (5 bases). This CDR3 is built from 14 residues. Germline V lookup: CDR1 LNHDA, CDR2 SQIVND (reference sequence). The V gene lost 7 bases and the J gene lost 6 bases, with 18 bases spanning the gap. The DNA for the CDR3 is TGTGCCAGTACTCAAAACCCCCAGGGTGATGGCTACACCTTC. Amino acids: CASTQNPQGDGYTF.

The chain uses TRBV7-9 and TRBJ2-3; D is undetermined. The CDR3 extends over 14 amino acids. CDR1 and CDR2 (germline): SEHNR, FQNEAQ (reference sequence). With 4 bases removed from V and 1 base from J, the gap between germline ends came to 9 bases. Here the CDR3 DNA reads TGTGCCAGCAGCTCACGGGTTGGCACAGATACGCAGTATTTT. Encoded protein: CASSSRVGTDTQYF.

Worth noting for this clonotype: A much bigger clone sits one base away, suggesting this may be a read error. The CDR3 loop reads CASSFQGPTNAEAFF. DNA for the CDR3: TGTGCCAGCAGCTTTCAGGGGCCCACGAACGCTGAAGCTTTCTTT. The chain carries TRBV7-2 and TRBJ1-1, with TRBD1 as a possible D gene (6 bases). This CDR3 comprises 15 residues. The germline V gene encodes CDR1 SGHTA and CDR2 FQGNSA.